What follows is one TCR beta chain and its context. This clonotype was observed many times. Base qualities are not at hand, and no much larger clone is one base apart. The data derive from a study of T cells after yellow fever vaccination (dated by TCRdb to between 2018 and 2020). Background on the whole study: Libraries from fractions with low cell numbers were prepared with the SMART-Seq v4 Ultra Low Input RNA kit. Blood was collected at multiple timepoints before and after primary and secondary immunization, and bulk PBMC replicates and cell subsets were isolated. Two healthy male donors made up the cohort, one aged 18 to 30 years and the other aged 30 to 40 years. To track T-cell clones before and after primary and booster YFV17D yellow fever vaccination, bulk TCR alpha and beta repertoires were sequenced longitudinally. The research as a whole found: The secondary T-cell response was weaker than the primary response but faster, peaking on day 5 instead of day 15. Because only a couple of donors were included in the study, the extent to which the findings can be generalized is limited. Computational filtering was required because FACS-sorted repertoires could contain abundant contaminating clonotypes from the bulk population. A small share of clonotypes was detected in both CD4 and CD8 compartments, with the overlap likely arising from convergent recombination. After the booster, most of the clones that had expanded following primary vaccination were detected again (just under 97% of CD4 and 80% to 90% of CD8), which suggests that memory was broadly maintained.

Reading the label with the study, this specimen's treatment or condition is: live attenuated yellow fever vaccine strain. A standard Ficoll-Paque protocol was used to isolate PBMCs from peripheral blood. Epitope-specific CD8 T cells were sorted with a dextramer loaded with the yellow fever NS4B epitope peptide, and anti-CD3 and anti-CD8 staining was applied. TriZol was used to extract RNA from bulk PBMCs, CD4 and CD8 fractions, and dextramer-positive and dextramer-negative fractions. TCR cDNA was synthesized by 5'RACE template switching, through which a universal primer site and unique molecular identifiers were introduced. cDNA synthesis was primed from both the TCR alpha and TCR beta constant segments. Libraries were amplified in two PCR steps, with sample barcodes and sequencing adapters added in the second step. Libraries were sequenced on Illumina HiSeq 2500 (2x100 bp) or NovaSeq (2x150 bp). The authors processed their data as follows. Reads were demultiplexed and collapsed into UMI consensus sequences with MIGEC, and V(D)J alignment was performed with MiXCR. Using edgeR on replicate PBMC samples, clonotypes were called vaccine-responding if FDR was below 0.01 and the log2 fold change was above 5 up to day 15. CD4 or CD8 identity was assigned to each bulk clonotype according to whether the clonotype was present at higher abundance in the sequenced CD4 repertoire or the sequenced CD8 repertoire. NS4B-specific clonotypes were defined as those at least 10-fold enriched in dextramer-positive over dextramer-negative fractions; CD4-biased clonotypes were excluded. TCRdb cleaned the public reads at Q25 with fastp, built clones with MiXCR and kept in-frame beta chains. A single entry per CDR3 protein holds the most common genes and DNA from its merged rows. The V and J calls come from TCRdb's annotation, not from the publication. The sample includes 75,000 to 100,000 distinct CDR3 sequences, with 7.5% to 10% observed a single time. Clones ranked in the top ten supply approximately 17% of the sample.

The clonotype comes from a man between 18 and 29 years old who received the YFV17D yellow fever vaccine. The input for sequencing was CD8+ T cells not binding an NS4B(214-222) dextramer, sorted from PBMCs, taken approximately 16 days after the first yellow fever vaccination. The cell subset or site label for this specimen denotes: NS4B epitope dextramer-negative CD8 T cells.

The CDR3 sequence is CASSFRDPEAFF. The sequenced DNA is TGTGCCAGCAGCTTCAGGGACCCTGAAGCTTTCTTT. This receptor chain uses TRBV7-2 and TRBJ1-1; TRBD1 is a possible D gene, resting on 5 matching bases. The V end loses 3 bases and the J end loses 6 bases, and a stretch of 8 bases separates them. In the germline V gene, CDR1 corresponds to SGHTA and CDR2 to FQGNSA. The CDR3 holds 12 amino acids from the cysteine to the phenylalanine. This entry keeps only the CDR3 DNA: 36 bases, framed from base 1.